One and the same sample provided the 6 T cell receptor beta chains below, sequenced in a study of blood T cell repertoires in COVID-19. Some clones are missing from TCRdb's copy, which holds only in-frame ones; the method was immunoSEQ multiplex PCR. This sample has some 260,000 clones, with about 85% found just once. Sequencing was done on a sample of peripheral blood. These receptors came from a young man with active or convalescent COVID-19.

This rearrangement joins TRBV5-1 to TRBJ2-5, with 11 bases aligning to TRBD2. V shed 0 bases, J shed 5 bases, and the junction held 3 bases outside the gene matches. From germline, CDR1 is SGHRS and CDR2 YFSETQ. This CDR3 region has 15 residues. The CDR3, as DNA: TGCGCCAGCAGCTTGGGACTAGCGGGATTGGAGACCCAGTACTTC. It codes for CASSLGLAGLETQYF.

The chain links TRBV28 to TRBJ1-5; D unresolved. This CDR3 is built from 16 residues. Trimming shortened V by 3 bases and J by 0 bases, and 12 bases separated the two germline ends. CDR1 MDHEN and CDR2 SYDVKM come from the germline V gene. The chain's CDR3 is CASSFGSSVSNQPQHF. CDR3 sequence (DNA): TGTGCCAGCAGTTTTGGGAGTTCCGTTAGCAATCAGCCCCAGCATTTT.

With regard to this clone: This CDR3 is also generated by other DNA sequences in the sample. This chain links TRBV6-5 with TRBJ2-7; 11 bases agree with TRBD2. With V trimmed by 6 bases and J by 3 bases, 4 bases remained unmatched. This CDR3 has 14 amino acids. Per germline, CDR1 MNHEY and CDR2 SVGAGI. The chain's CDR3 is CASSYGLAGYEQYF. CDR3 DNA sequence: TGTGCCAGCAGCTATGGACTAGCGGGCTACGAGCAGTACTTC.

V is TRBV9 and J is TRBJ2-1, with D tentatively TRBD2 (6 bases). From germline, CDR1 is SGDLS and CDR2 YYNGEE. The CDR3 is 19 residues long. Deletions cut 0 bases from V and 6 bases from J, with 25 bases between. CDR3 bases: TGTGCCAGCAGCGTAGCTGCAGCCGGGGGAACTGTTGTCGGCAATGAGCAGTTCTTC. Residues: CASSVAAAGGTVVGNEQFF.

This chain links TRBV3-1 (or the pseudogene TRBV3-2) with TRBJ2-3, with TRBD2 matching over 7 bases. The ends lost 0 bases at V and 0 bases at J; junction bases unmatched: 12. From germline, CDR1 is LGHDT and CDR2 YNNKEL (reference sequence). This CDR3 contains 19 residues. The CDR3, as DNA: TGTGCCAGCAGCCAAGACCACAGCGGGGCGGGATTCAGCACAGATACGCAGTATTTT. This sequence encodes CASSQDHSGAGFSTDTQYF.

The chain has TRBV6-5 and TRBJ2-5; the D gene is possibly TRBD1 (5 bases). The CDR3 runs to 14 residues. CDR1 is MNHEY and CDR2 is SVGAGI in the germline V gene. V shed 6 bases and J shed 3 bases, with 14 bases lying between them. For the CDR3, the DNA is TGTGCCAGCAGACCCCGGCAGGGAAAAGAGACCCAGTACTTC. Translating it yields CASRPRQGKETQYF.